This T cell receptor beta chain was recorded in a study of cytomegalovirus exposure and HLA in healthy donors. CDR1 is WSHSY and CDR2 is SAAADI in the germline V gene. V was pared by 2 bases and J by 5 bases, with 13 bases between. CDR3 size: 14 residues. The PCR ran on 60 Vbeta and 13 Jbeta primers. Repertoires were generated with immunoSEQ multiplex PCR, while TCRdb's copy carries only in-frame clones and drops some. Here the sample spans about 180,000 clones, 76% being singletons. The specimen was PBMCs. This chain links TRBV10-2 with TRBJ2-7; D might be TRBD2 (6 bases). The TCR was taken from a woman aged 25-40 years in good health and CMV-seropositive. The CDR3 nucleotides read TGCGCCAGCAGTGAGGTAGCGGCCCCCCACGAGCAGTACTTC. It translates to CASSEVAAPHEQYF.